This entry lists 15 T cell receptor beta chains sequenced from one sample in a study of blood T cell repertoires in COVID-19. Assay used: immunoSEQ multiplex PCR; TCRdb lists only in-frame clones, some missing. Of roughly 200,000 clones listed, just over 85% are singletons. The material sequenced was peripheral blood. The receptors stem from a man younger than 35 with active or convalescent COVID-19.

The chain links TRBV11-2 to TRBJ2-1, with TRBD2 identical over 8 bases. The CDR3 runs 14 residues. CDR1 and CDR2 from the germline V gene are SGHAT and FQNNGV. V dropped 0 bases and J dropped 9; count of bases not matched to a gene: 4. This CDR3 reads CASSLEAGGGEQFF. CDR3 sequence (DNA): TGTGCCAGCAGCTTAGAGGCGGGAGGAGGTGAGCAGTTCTTC.

The chain couples TRBV30 to TRBJ1-6, with 8 bases identical to TRBD1. CDR3 length equals 14 residues. CDR1 is GTSNPN and CDR2 is SVGIG in the germline V gene (reference sequence). V shed 5 bases and J 6 bases; nucleotides not matched to a gene: 6. CDR3 coding DNA: TGTGCCTGGGAGAGACAGGGGCGTAATTCACCCCTCCACTTT. Protein product: CAWERQGRNSPLHF.

This rearrangement joins TRBV27 to TRBJ2-1; D might be TRBD1 (5 bases). Germline values: CDR1 MNHEY, CDR2 SMNVEV (reference sequence). The CDR3 has 16 residues. V lost 2 bases to trimming and J lost 1 base, with 12 bases between them. CDR3 nucleotides: TGTGCCAGCAGTTTACGGCCAGGGCCTTCCTACAATGAGCAGTTCTTC. Its translation is CASSLRPGPSYNEQFF.

The genes are TRBV20-1 and TRBJ1-1; 9 bases map to TRBD1. The CDR3 contains 14 residues. Germline V gene data show CDR1 as DFQATT and CDR2 as SNEGSKA (reference sequence). The V segment lost 3 bases and the J segment 5 bases; nucleotides outside the gene matches: 7. DNA of the CDR3: TGCAGTGCTAGTTCCGGGACAGGGAAAACTGAAGCTTTCTTT. This encodes CSASSGTGKTEAFF.

The chain employs TRBV7-8 and TRBJ2-1; the match to TRBD1 covers 9 bases. CDR3 length: 14 residues. With 5 bases clipped from V and 8 bases from J, the junction kept 7 bases outside the gene matches. CDR1 and CDR2 from the germline V gene are SGHVS and FQNEAQ. CDR3 sequence reads: CASSTRDREDEQFF. The CDR3 DNA follows: TGTGCCAGCAGCACCCGGGACAGGGAGGATGAGCAGTTCTTC.

The V call is TRBV24-1, the J call TRBJ2-2; TRBD2 is a possible D gene (5 bases). The CDR3 totals 16 residues. Between the trimmed V and J ends, which lost 4 bases and 9 bases, there was a span of 20 bases. CDR1 and CDR2 from the germline V gene are KGHDR and SFDVKD. The CDR3 protein is CATSDSGPRGPRELFF. Here the CDR3 DNA reads TGTGCCACCAGTGACTCCGGGCCCCGAGGGCCCCGGGAGCTGTTTTTT.

The chain has TRBV3-1 (or the pseudogene TRBV3-2) and TRBJ1-2; 8 nucleotides match TRBD1. The CDR3 has 13 residues. Germline CDR1 is LGHDT and CDR2 is YNNKEL (reference sequence). V shed 4 bases, J shed 6 bases, and the junction held 4 bases outside the gene matches. The DNA of the CDR3 is TGTGCCAGCAGCCTTTTGGACAGGGATGGCTACACCTTC. It translates to CASSLLDRDGYTF.

The V call is TRBV5-1, the J call TRBJ2-1, with D perhaps matching TRBD2 (6 bases). Germline values: CDR1 SGHRS, CDR2 YFSETQ. The V gene lost 0 bases and the J gene lost 3 bases, with 10 bases spanning the gap. CDR3 size: 15 residues. DNA for the CDR3: TGCGCCAGCAGCTTGGCCGGTAGCGGCTACAATGAGCAGTTCTTC. Protein: CASSLAGSGYNEQFF.

This chain uses TRBV6-5 with TRBJ1-2, with a weak D call TRBD1 (5 bases). This CDR3 contains 16 residues. The V gene lost 0 bases and the J gene lost 4 bases, with 15 bases spanning the gap. CDR1 is MNHEY, CDR2 SVGAGI, per germline. CDR3 in amino acids: CASSYSAGPKPYGYTF. The CDR3 DNA reads TGTGCCAGCAGTTACTCCGCGGGGCCAAAGCCCTATGGCTACACCTTC.

The rearrangement links TRBV3-1 (or the pseudogene TRBV3-2) to TRBJ2-7; 10 nucleotides match TRBD2. The CDR3 consists of 15 residues. The V gene end was trimmed by 4 bases and the J gene end by 6 bases; junction bases not matched to a gene: 9. Per germline, CDR1 LGHDT and CDR2 YNNKEL (reference sequence). In nucleotides, the CDR3 is TGTGCCAGCAGCCCTTTAGCGGGAGGTTTGAGCGAGCAGTACTTC. As protein: CASSPLAGGLSEQYF.

The V call is TRBV11-2, the J call TRBJ2-7, with TRBD1 identical over 9 bases. This CDR3 comprises 15 residues. Germline V CDR1 and CDR2: SGHAT, FQNNGV. Unmatched junction bases numbered 5, after V lost 1 base and J lost 4 bases. CDR3 bases: TGTGCCAGCAGCTTAGCCGGGACAGGGAGGTACGAGCAGTACTTC. Residues: CASSLAGTGRYEQYF.

The chain couples TRBV4-3 to TRBJ1-3; TRBD1 matches 7 bases. The ends lost 4 bases at V and 6 bases at J; junction bases unmatched: 9. The germline CDR1 and CDR2 sequences are LGHNA and YSLEER. The CDR3 has 15 amino acids. In nucleotides, the CDR3 is TGCGCCAGCAGCCTGGAGGGACAGCGCTTAAACACCATATATTTT. It encodes CASSLEGQRLNTIYF.

The chain combines TRBV6-6 with TRBJ2-1; D gene unclear. V lost 0 bases, J lost 8 bases, and 8 bases lay in between. This CDR3 region has 13 residues. Germline V CDR1 and CDR2: MNHNY, SVGAGI (reference sequence). CDR3 sequence: CASSYSARDEQFF. In DNA form, the CDR3 reads TGTGCCAGCAGTTACTCCGCCCGCGATGAGCAGTTCTTC.

The V and J genes are TRBV12-3 or TRBV12-4 and TRBJ1-2; a weak D match, TRBD1 (6 bases). Trimming pared 10 bases from V and 2 bases from J, leaving 11 bases between. This CDR3 is 12 amino acids long. CDR3: CATTQGNYGYTF. In DNA, the CDR3 is TGTGCCACCACACAGGGCAACTATGGCTACACCTTC.

The chain recombines TRBV5-5 with TRBJ2-7, with D possibly TRBD2 on 6 matching bases. CDR1 is SGHKS, CDR2 YYEKEE, per germline (reference sequence). Trimming left V 7 bases short and J 0 bases short, with 14 bases between. The CDR3 has 14 residues. CDR3 amino acids: CASRGTGSSYEQYF. The CDR3 nucleotides are TGTGCCAGCCGGGGGACGGGATCCTCCTACGAGCAGTACTTC.